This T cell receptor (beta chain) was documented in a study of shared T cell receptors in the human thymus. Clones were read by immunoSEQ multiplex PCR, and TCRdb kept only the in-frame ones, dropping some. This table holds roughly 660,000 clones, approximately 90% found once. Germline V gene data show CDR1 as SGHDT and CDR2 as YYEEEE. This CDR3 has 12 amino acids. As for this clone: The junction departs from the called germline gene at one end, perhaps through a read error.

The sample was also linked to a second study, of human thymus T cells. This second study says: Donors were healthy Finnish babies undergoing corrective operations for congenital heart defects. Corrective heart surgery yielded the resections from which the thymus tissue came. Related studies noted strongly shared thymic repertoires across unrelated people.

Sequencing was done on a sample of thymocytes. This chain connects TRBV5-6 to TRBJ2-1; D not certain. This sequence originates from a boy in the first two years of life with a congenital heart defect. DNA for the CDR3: TGTGCCAGCACCTTGCAGCGTATCGGGCAGTTCTTC. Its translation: CASTLQRIGQFF.